This T cell receptor beta chain was recorded in a study of lymphopenia after photon versus proton radiotherapy. Study-level points and caveats: After lymphocyte nadir, photon-treated repertoires showed oligoclonal expansion, especially CD8+ Temra. Larger post-nadir TCR diversity loss correlated inversely with survival in deceased patients. Proton therapy kept repertoires fairly stable, unlike photons, which gained effector/memory cells.

As to this clone: The antigen remains undetermined.

Sequencing used immunoSEQ multiplex PCR; TCRdb keeps in-frame clones, though not all of them. The data contain tens of thousands of clones, around nine tenths of them seen just once; the ten biggest clones take up approximately 14%. The junction had 6 bases not matched to a gene; V was cut back by 4 bases and J by 0 bases. In germline, CDR1 is SGHRS, CDR2 YFSETQ. There are 17 residues in the CDR3. The V gene is TRBV5-1, the J gene TRBJ1-6, with 8 bases fitting TRBD1. The TCR originated in a man between 60 and 70 years old with cholangiocarcinoma. This material consisted of peripheral blood, taken from a patient treated with photon-based radiotherapy. The CDR3 DNA sequence: TGCGCCAGCAGCGTAAGACAGGGGAGCTCCTATAATTCACCCCTCCACTTT. As protein: CASSVRQGSSYNSPLHF.